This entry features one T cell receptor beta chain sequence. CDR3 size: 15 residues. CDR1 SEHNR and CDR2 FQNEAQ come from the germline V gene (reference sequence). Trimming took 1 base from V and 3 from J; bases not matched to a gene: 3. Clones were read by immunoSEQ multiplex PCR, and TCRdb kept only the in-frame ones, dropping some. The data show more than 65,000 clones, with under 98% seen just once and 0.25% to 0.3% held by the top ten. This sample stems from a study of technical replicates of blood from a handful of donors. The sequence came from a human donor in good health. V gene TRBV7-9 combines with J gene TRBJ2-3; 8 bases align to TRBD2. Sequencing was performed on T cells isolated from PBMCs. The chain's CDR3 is CASSLDGGRTDTQYF. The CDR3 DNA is TGTGCCAGCAGCTTAGATGGCGGGAGGACAGATACGCAGTATTTT.